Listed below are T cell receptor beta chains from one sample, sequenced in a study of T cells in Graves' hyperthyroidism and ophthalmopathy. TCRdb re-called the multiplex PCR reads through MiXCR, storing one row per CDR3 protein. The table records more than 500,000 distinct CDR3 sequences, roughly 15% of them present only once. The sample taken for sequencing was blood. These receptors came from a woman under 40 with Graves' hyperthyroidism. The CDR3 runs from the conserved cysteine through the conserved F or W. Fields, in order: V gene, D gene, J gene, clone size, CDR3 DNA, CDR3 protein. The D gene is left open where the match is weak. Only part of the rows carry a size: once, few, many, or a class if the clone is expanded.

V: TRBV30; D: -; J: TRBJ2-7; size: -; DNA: TGTGCCTTACAGGATTTATCCTACGAGCAGTACTTC; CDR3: CALQDLSYEQYF
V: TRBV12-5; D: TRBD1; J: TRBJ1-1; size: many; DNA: TGTGCTAGTGGTTTGCCGGGGGGGACAGGGGGGAACACTGAAGCTTTCTTT; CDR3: CASGLPGGTGGNTEAFF
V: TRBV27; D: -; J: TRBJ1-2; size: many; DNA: TGTGCCAGCAGTTTAAGAGGGGGAGTAGGTGGCTACACCTTC; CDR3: CASSLRGGVGGYTF
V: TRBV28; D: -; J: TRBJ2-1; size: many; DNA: TGTGCCAGCAGTTTAGTGGGAGCAGCCTCCTACAATGAGCAGTTCTTC; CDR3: CASSLVGAASYNEQFF
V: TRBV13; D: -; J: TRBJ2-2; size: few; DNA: TGTGCCAGCAGCTTAGGGGTGGTGAACACCGGGGAGCTGTTTTTT; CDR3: CASSLGVVNTGELFF
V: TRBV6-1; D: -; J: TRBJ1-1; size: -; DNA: TGTGCCAGCAGTGGGGCCTGGGGGAACACTGAAGCTTTCTTT; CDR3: CASSGAWGNTEAFF
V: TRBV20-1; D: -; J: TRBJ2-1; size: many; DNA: TGCAGTGCGCAGGGTCACTCGGGGAATGAGCAGTTCTTC; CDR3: CSAQGHSGNEQFF
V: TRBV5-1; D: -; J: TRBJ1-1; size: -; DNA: TGCGCCAGCAGACCCCTCTCCATGGGTTGGACTGAAGCTTTCTTT; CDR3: CASRPLSMGWTEAFF
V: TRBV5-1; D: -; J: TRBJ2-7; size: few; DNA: TGCGCCAGCAGCTCGCAAGGGCGGCGCGGCTACGAGCAGTACTTC; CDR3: CASSSQGRRGYEQYF
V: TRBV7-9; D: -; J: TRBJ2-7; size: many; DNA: TGTGCCAGCAGCTCGACACTGTACGAGCAGTACTTC; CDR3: CASSSTLYEQYF
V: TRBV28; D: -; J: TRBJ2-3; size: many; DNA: TGTGCCAGCAGTTGGGACCCACCCCAAAAAGATACGCAGTATTTT; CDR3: CASSWDPPQKDTQYF
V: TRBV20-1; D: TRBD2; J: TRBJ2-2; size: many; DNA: TGCAGTGCTACAACACCGGGACTAGCGTTAAACACCGGGGAGCTGTTTTTT; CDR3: CSATTPGLALNTGELFF
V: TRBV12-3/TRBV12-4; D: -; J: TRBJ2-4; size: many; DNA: TGTGCCAGCAGTTTGTTGGCGGGATTAGCCAAAAACATTCAGTACTTC; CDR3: CASSLLAGLAKNIQYF
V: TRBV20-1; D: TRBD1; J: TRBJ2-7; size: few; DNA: TGCAGTGCTCCCACCCTAAAATCCCGACAGGGCGAGCAGTACTTC; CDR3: CSAPTLKSRQGEQYF
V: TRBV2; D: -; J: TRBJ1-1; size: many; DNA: TGTGCCAGCAGTGAAGAAATGAACACTGAAGCTTTCTTT; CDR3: CASSEEMNTEAFF
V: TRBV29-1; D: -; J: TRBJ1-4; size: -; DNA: TGCAGCGTTGAAGTGGGGGCGAGAAAAGAAAAACTGTTTTTT; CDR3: CSVEVGARKEKLFF
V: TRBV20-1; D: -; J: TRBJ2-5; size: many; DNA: TGCAGTGCTAGAGAAGGATTGGAAGGGGCTCGAGAGACCCAGTACTTC; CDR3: CSAREGLEGARETQYF
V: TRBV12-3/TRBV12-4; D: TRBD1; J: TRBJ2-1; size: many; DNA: TGTGCCAGCAACCTAAGACAGGGGTCCTACAATGAGCAGTTCTTC; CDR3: CASNLRQGSYNEQFF
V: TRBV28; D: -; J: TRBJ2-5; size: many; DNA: TGTGCCAGCAGTTTTTTACCCGCACAAGAGACCCAGTACTTC; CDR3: CASSFLPAQETQYF
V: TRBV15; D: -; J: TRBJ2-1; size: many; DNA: TGTGCCACCAGTTTCGTCAAGAGTCGTGAGCAGTTCTTC; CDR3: CATSFVKSREQFF
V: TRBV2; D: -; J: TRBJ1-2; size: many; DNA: TGTGCCAGCAGTGAAGGGCACCTTAGCTATGGCTACACCTTC; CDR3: CASSEGHLSYGYTF
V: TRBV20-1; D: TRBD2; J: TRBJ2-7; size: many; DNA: TGCAGTGCTAGAGATCCGACTAGCGGTCCCTACGAGCAGTACTTC; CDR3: CSARDPTSGPYEQYF
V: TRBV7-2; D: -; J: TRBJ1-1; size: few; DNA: TGTGCCAGCAGCTTACGCGGCGTCATGAACACTGAAGCCTTCTTT; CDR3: CASSLRGVMNTEAFF
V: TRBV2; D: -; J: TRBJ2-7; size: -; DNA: TGTGCCAGCAGAGGTAGGACCCACGAGACCTCCTACGAGCAGTACTTC; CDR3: CASRGRTHETSYEQYF
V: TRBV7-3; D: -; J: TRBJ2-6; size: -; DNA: TGTGCCAGCAGCTTAAAGGGGGGCTCTGGGGCCAACGTCCTGACTTTC; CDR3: CASSLKGGSGANVLTF
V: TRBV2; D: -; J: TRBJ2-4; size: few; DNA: TGTGCCAGCAGTGAAGATTGGACATTAGCCAAAAACATTCAGTACTTC; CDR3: CASSEDWTLAKNIQYF
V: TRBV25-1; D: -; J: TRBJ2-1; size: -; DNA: TGTGCCAGCAGTGAACCCCGCAGGGATCCTTACAATGAGCAGTTCTTC; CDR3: CASSEPRRDPYNEQFF
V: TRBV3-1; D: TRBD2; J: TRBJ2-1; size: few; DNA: TGTGCCAGCAGCCAGGCGGGGGACAATGAGCAGTTCTTC; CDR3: CASSQAGDNEQFF
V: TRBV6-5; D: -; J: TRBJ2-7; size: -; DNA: TGTGCCAGCAGTTACTCGCGGACTCGCGAGCAGTACTTC; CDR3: CASSYSRTREQYF
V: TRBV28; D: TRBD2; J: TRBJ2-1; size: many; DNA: TGTGCCAGCAGACCACCGGGACTAGCGTATGAGCAGTTCTTC; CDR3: CASRPPGLAYEQFF
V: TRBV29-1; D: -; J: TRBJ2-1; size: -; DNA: TGCAGCCCAGAGGAAAGGAAGCGGATCAACCAATACAATGAGCAGTTCTTC; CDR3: CSPEERKRINQYNEQFF
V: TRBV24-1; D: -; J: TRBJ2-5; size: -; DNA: TGTGCCACCGGGGACGGAGCGCAAGAGACCCAGTACTTC; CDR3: CATGDGAQETQYF
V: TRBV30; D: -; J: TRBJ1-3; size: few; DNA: TGTGCCTGGAGTGTACTCGGCAGGGGTGGAAACACCATATATTTT; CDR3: CAWSVLGRGGNTIYF
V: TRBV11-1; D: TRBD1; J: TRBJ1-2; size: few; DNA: TGTGCCAGCAGCTTAACCCCGGACAGGGGACTATATGGCTACACCTTC; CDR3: CASSLTPDRGLYGYTF
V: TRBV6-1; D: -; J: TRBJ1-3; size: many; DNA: TGTGCCAGCTTCTATTCCTCTGGAAACACCATATATTTT; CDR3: CASFYSSGNTIYF
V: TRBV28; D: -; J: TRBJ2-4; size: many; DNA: TGTGCCAGCAGTCTAAGGTCGGACATTCAGTACTTC; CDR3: CASSLRSDIQYF
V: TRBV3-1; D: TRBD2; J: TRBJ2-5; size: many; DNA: TGTGCCAGCAGCCAGGAAGGTAGCGGGAGTATTAGACGAGAGACCCAGTACTTC; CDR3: CASSQEGSGSIRRETQYF
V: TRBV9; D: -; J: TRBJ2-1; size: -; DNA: TGTGCCAGCAGCGTAGGTTTTCAAATCAATGAGCAGTTCTTC; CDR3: CASSVGFQINEQFF
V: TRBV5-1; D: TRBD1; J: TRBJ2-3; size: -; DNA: TGCGCCAGCAGTCTGAGGGGGCAGACAGATACGCAGTATTTT; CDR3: CASSLRGQTDTQYF
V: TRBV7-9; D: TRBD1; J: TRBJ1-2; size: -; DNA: TGTGCCAGCAGGCAGGGAGGGGGCGACGGCTACACCTTC; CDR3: CASRQGGGDGYTF
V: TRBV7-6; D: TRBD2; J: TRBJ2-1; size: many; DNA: TGTGCCAGCAGCTTAGAGCAGGCGGGAGGGCTTGGCAATGAGCAGTTCTTC; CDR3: CASSLEQAGGLGNEQFF
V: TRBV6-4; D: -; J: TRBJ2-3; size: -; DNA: TGTGCCAGCAGTTACTCGAGTCGAGGGCACTTCACAGATACGCAGTATTTT; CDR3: CASSYSSRGHFTDTQYF
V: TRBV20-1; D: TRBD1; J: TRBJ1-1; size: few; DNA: TGCAGTGCTACACACAACCGACAGGGGACGAACACTGAAGCTTTCTTT; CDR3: CSATHNRQGTNTEAFF
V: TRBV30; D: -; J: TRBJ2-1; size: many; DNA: TGTGCCTGGATGAACGGTTACAATGAGCAGTTCTTC; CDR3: CAWMNGYNEQFF
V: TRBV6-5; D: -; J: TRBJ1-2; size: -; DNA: TGTGCCAGCACCCACCTTTGGGACTATGGCTACACCTTC; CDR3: CASTHLWDYGYTF
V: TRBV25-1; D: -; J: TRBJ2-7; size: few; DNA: TGTGCCAGTCAGGGGCCGGTGAGCTCCTACGAGCAGTACTTC; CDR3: CASQGPVSSYEQYF
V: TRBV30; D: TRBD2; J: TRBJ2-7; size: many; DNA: TGTGCCTGGATTGGAGCGGGAGTCAACTACGAGCAGTACTTC; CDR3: CAWIGAGVNYEQYF
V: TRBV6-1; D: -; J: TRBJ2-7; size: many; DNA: TGTGCCAGCAGTCGAAACTCCTACGAGCAGTACTTC; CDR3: CASSRNSYEQYF
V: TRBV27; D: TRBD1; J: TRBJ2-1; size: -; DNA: TGTGCCAGTAGACAGGGTGACAGCTCCTACAATGAGCAGTTCTTC; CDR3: CASRQGDSSYNEQFF
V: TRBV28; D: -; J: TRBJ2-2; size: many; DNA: TGTGCCAGCAGTTTCACAGGTCTAGTGGAGCTGTTTTTT; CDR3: CASSFTGLVELFF
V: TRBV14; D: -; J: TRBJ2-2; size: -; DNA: TGTGCCAGCAGCCCCCGTGGGGGGCAAGCGCACACCGGGGAGCTGTTTTTT; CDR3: CASSPRGGQAHTGELFF
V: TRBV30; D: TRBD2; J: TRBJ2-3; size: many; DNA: TGTGCCTGGAGTGGGGGACTAGCGGCCACAGATACGCAGTATTTT; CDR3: CAWSGGLAATDTQYF
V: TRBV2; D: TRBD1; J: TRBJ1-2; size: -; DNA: TGTGCCAGCAGTTTCGACAGGGCAGGAGGCTACACCTTC; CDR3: CASSFDRAGGYTF
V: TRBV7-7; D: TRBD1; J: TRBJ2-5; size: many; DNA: TGTGCTAGCAGCTCGTCCGGGACAGCACAAGAGACCCAGTACTTC; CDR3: CASSSSGTAQETQYF
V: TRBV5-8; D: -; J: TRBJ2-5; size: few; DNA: TGTGCCAGCAGCTCGGGGATAGCCCCCGATTTGTACTTC; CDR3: CASSSGIAPDLYF